This TCR beta chain is drawn from a study of CD8+ T cells in alopecia areata. As for the study in general: Each of the treated patients was given oral tofacitinib, 5 to 10 mg twice daily, for moderate-to-severe alopecia areata. Tofacitinib therapy took 6 to 18 months; 6 months off drug came after. Study-wide results and caveats: Greater clonality was observed in lesional scalp samples, especially alopecia totalis/universalis, versus normal scalp.

Indicated treatment: oral pan-JAK inhibitor, 5-10 mg twice daily. PBMCs provided sorted CD4+ and CD8+ T cells. Details on this clone: Its antigen remains unknown.

RNA extraction and reverse transcription yielded cDNA as sequencing template. TCRdb keeps only in-frame clones here, not all; method: immunoSEQ multiplex PCR. The table has about 76,000 clones, approximately 30% seen once. V was clipped by 3 bases and J by 5 bases; unmatched bases: 6. This CDR3 is 15 amino acids long. Germline loops: CDR1 SGHRS, CDR2 YFSETQ. The J gene is TRBJ2-7, the V gene TRBV5-1, with TRBD2 identical over 12 bases. This specimen was CD8+ T cells sorted from blood, taken at week 4, from a patient treated with tofacitinib. The clonotype comes from a human donor with alopecia areata. Here the CDR3 reads CASSSRLAGEDEQYF. The DNA of the CDR3 is TGCGCCAGCAGCTCTCGACTAGCGGGAGAGGACGAGCAGTACTTC.